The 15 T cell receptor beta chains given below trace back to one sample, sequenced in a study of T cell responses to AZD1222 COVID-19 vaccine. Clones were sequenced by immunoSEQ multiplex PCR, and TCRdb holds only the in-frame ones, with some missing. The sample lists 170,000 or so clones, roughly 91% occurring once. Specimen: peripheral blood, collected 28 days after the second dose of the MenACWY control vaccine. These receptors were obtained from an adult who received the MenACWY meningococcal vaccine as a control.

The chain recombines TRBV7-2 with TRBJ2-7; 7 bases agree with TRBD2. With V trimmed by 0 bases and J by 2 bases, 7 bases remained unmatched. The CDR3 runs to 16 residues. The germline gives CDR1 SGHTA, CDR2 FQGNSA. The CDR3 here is CASSLASTGGTYEQYF. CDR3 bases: TGTGCCAGCAGCTTAGCGTCCACCGGGGGGACCTACGAGCAGTACTTC.

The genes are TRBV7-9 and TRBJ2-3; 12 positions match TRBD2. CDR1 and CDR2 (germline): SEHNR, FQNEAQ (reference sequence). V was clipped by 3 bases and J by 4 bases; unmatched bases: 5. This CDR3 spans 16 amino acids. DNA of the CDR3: TGTGCCAGCAGCTTTCTGACTAGCGGGGGTGCAGATACGCAGTATTTT. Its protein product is CASSFLTSGGADTQYF.

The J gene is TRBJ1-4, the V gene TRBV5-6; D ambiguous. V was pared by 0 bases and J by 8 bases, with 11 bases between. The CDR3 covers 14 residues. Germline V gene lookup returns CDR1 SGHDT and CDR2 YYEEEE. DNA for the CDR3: TGTGCCAGCAGCTTGGCTGGGGTTAGGGAAAAACTGTTTTTT. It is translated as CASSLAGVREKLFF. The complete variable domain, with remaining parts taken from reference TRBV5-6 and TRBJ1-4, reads DAGVTQSPTHLIKTRGQQVTLRCSPKSGHDTVSWYQQALGQGPQFIFQYYEEEERQRGNFPDRFSGHQFPNYSSELNVNALLLGDSALYLCASSLAGVREKLFFGSGTQLSVL.

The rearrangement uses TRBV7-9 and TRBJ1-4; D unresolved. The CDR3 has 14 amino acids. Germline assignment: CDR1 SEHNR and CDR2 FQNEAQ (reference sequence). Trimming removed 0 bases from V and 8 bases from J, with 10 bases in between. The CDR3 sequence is CASSLAVDNEKLFF. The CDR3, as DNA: TGTGCCAGCAGCTTAGCCGTCGACAACGAAAAACTGTTTTTT. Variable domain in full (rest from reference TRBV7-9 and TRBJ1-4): DTGVSQNPRHKITKRGQNVTFRCDPISEHNRLYWYRQTLGQGPEFLTYFQNEAQLEKSRLLSDRFSAERPKGSFSTLEIQRTEQGDSAMYLCASSLAVDNEKLFFGSGTQLSVL.

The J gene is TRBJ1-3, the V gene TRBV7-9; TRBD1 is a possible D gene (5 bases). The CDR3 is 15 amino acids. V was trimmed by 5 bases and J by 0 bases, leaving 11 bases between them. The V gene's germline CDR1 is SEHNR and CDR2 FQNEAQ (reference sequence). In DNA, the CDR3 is TGTGCCAGCAGCCTGGGGGGGATCTCTGGAAACACCATATATTTT. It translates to CASSLGGISGNTIYF.

CDR3 sequence: CASSLGGGTRHQPQHF. DNA of the CDR3: TGTGCCAGCAGCTTAGGTGGAGGGACACGGCATCAGCCCCAGCATTTT. The chain recombines TRBV7-2 with TRBJ1-5; D is possibly TRBD1 (6 bases). There are 16 residues in the CDR3. Per germline, CDR1 SGHTA and CDR2 FQGNSA. Trimming shortened V by 1 base and J by 5 bases, and 15 bases separated the two germline ends.

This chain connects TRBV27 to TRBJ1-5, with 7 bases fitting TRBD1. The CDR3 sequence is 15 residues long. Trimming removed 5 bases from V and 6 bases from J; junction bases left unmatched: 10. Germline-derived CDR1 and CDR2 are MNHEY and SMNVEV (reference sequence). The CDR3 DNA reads TGTGCCAGCAGTCCCCGAACAGGGGTGGTTCAGCCCCAGCATTTT. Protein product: CASSPRTGVVQPQHF.

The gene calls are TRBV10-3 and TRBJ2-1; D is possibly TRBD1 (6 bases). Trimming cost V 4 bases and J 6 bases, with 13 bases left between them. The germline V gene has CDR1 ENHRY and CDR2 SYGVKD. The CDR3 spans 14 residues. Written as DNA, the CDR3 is TGTGCCATCAGTGGTGGGGGCCTATCCAATGAGCAGTTCTTC. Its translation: CAISGGGLSNEQFF.

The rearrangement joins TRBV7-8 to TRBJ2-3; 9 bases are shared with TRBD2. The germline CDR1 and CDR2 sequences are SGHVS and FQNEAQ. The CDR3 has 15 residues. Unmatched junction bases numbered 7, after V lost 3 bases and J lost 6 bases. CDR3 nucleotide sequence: TGTGCCAGCAGCTTCTTAGCGGGGGTTCGGGATACGCAGTATTTT. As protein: CASSFLAGVRDTQYF.

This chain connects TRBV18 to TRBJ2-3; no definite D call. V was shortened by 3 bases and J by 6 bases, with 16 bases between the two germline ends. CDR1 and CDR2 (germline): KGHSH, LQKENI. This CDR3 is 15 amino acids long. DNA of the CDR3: TGTGCCAGCTCACCCCCCGGTACAAGAAGGGATACGCAGTATTTT. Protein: CASSPPGTRRDTQYF.

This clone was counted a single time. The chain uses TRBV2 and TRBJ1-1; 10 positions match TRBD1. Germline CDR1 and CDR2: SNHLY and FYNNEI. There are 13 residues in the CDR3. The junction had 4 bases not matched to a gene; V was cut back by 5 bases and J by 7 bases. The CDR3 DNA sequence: TGTGCCAGCAGTCGACAGGGGGCGAGTGAAGCTTTCTTT. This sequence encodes CASSRQGASEAFF.

The CDR3 is CASRAGIVETQYF. The CDR3 DNA is TGTGCCAGCAGGGCAGGGATTGTGGAGACCCAGTACTTC. J is TRBJ2-5 and V is TRBV6-5; D may be TRBD1 (5 bases). V was shortened by 6 bases and J by 5 bases, with 13 bases between the two germline ends. Germline assignment: CDR1 MNHEY and CDR2 SVGAGI. This CDR3 spans 13 amino acids.

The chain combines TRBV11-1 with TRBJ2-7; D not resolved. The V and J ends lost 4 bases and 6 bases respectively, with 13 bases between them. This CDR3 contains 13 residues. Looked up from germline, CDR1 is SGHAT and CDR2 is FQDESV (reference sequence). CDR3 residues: CASSWSVAAEQYF. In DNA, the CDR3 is TGTGCCAGCAGCTGGAGTGTAGCTGCCGAGCAGTACTTC. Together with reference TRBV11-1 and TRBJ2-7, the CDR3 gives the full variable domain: EAEVAQSPRYKITEKSQAVAFWCDPISGHATLYWYRQILGQGPELLVQFQDESVVDDSQLPKDRFSAERLKGVDSTLKIQPAELGDSAMYLCASSWSVAAEQYFGPGTRLTVT.

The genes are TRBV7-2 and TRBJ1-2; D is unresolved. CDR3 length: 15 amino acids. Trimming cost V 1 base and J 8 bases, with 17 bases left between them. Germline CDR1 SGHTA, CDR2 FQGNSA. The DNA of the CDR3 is TGTGCCAGCAGCTTAGAAATCCTCGGGGTCGGAGGCTACACCTTC. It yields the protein CASSLEILGVGGYTF.

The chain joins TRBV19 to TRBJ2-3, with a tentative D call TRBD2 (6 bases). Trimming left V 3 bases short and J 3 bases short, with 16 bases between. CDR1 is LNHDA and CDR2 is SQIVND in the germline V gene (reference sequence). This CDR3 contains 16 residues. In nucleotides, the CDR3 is TGTGCCAGTAGTATCGGGAGCGGGTTACAAACAGATACGCAGTATTTT. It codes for CASSIGSGLQTDTQYF.